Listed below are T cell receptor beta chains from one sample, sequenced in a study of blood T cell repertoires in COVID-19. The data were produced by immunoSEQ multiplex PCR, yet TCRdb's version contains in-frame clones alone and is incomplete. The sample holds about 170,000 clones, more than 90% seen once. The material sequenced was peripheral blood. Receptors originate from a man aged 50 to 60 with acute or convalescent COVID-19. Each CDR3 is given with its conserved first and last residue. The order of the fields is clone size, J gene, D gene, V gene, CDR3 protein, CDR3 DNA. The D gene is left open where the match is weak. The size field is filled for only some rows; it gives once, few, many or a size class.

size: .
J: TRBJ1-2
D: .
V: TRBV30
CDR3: CAWSVRGSRGISGYTF
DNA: TGTGCCTGGAGTGTACGGGGCAGCAGGGGTATTTCTGGCTACACCTTC

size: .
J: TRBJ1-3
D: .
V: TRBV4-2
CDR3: CASSQDGGTGNTIYF
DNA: TGTGCCAGCAGCCAAGACGGGGGGACTGGAAACACCATATATTTT

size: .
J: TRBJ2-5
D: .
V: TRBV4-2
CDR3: CASSPSGYETQYF
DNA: TGTGCCAGCAGCCCGAGCGGTTACGAGACCCAGTACTTC

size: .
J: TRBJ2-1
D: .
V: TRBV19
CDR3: CASSTGRGLSLNEQFF
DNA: TGTGCCAGTAGTACGGGGCGGGGCCTATCCCTCAATGAGCAGTTCTTC

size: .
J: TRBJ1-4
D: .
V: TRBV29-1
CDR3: CSVERDSKEKLFF
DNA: TGCAGCGTTGAGAGGGACTCGAAAGAAAAACTGTTTTTT

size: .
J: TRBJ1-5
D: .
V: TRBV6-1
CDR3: CASSDLGVGNQPQHF
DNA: TGTGCCAGCAGTGACCTCGGGGTGGGAAATCAGCCCCAGCATTTT

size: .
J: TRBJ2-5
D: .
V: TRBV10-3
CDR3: CAIRNMETQYF
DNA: TGTGCCATCAGGAACATGGAGACCCAGTACTTC

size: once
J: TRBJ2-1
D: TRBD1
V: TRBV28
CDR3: CASSPRTGYNEQFF
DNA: TGTGCCAGCAGTCCGAGGACAGGGTACAATGAGCAGTTCTTC

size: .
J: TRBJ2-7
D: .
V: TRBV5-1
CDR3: CASTIGSLSYEQYF
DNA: TGCGCCAGCACCATCGGGAGTTTGTCCTACGAGCAGTACTTC

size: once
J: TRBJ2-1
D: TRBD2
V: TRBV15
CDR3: CATSNSLAGGPGVEQFF
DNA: TGTGCCACCAGCAATTCCCTAGCGGGAGGCCCGGGGGTTGAGCAGTTCTTC

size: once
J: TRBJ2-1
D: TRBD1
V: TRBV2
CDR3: CASSKRRGLSTYNEQFF
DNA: TGTGCCAGCAGCAAACGCAGGGGGCTTTCTACCTACAATGAGCAGTTCTTC

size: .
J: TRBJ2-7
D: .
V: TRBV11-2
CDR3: CASSEDGEQYF
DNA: TGTGCCAGCAGCGAGGATGGGGAGCAGTACTTC

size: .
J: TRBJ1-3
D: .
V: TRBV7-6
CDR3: CASSLEAYSAGNTIYF
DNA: TGTGCCAGCAGCTTAGAAGCTTATAGTGCTGGAAACACCATATATTTT

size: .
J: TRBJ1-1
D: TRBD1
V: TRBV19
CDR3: CASSANRGNTEAFF
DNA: TGTGCCAGTAGTGCGAACAGGGGGAACACTGAAGCTTTCTTT

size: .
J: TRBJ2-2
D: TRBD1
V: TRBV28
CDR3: CASRGTGPSTGELFF
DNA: TGTGCCAGCAGGGGGACAGGTCCCTCCACCGGGGAGCTGTTTTTT

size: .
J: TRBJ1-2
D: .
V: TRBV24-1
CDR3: CATSDSDEGLDGYTF
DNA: TGTGCCACCAGTGATTCGGACGAGGGCTTGGATGGCTACACCTTC

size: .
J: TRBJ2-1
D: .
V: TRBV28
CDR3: CASRGNRGYNEQFF
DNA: TGTGCCAGCAGAGGCAATAGAGGATACAATGAGCAGTTCTTC

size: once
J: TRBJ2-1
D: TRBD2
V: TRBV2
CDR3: CASSPSGNYNEQFF
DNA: TGTGCCAGCAGTCCTAGCGGAAATTACAATGAGCAGTTCTTC

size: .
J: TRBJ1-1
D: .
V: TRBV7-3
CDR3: CASSLTAGGNTEAFF
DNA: TGTGCCAGCAGCTTAACGGCAGGTGGGAACACTGAAGCTTTCTTT

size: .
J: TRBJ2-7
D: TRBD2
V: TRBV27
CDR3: CARQSSGRGLSYEQYF
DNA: TGTGCCAGGCAATCTAGCGGGAGGGGGCTTTCCTACGAGCAGTACTTC

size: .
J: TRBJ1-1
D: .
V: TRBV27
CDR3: CASSSQGLNTEAFF
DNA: TGTGCCAGCAGTTCCCAGGGACTTAACACTGAAGCTTTCTTT

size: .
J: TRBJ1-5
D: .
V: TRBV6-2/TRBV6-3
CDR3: CASSPPGGHQPQHF
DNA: TGTGCCAGCAGTCCCCCGGGGGGGCATCAGCCCCAGCATTTT

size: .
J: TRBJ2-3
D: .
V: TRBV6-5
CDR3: CASTLLDTQYF
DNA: TGTGCCAGCACCCTACTAGATACGCAGTATTTT

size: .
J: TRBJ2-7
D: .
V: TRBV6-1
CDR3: CASSDPPPRPFYEQYF
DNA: TGTGCCAGCAGTGACCCACCCCCCAGGCCCTTCTACGAGCAGTACTTC

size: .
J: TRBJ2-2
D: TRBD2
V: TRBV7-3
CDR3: CASSPLAGAGELFF
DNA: TGTGCCAGCAGCCCTTTAGCGGGAGCCGGGGAGCTGTTTTTT

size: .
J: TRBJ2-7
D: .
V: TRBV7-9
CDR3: CASSFTLAMGSYEQYF
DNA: TGTGCCAGCAGCTTTACCCTAGCGATGGGGTCCTACGAGCAGTACTTC

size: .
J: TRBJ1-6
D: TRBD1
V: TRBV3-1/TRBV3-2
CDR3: CASSLRTGRTGNSPLHF
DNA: TGTGCCAGCAGCCTGAGGACAGGGAGGACGGGCAATTCACCCCTCCACTTT

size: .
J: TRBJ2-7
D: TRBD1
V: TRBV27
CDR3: CASSSSGTGDYEQYF
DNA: TGTGCCAGCAGTTCTTCCGGGACAGGGGACTACGAGCAGTACTTC

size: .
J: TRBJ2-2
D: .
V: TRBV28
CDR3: CASSFGLGWLGDTNTGELFF
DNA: TGTGCCAGCAGTTTCGGCTTGGGCTGGCTGGGGGACACTAACACCGGGGAGCTGTTTTTT

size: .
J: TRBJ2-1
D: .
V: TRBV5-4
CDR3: CASSGPGDEQFF
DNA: TGTGCCAGCAGCGGGCCCGGCGATGAGCAGTTCTTC

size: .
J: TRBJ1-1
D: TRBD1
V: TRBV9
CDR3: CASSDSGGTEAFF
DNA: TGTGCCAGCAGTGATTCAGGGGGGACTGAAGCTTTCTTT

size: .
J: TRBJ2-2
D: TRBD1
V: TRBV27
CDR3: CASRTGQGAIYTGELFF
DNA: TGTGCCAGCAGAACTGGACAGGGGGCTATTTACACCGGGGAGCTGTTTTTT

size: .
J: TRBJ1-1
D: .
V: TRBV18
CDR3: CASSPLGTTTEAFF
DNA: TGTGCCAGCTCACCACTGGGGACAACCACTGAAGCTTTCTTT

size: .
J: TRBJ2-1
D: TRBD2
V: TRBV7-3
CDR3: CASSLRGTSGIGEQFF
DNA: TGTGCCAGCAGCTTAAGAGGGACTAGCGGGATAGGGGAGCAGTTCTTC

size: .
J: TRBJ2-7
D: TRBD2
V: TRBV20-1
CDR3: CSASPGGAGYEQYF
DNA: TGCAGTGCTAGTCCGGGAGGCGCCGGGTACGAGCAGTACTTC

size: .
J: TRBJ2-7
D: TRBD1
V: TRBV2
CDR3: CASSEAPTGAPYEQYF
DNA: TGTGCCAGCAGTGAAGCGCCGACAGGGGCCCCCTACGAGCAGTACTTC

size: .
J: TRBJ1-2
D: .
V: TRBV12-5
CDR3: CASGLGDTFNYGYTF
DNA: TGTGCTAGTGGTTTGGGGGACACCTTTAACTATGGCTACACCTTC

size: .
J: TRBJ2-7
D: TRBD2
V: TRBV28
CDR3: CASSSPTSGKVHEQYF
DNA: TGTGCCAGCAGTTCCCCAACTAGCGGGAAGGTCCACGAGCAGTACTTC

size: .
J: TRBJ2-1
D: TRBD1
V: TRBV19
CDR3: CASKDRGQGNEQFF
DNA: TGTGCCAGCAAGGACAGGGGGCAAGGGAATGAGCAGTTCTTC

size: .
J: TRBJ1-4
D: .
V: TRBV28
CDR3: CASSLLRTPIATNEKLFF
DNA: TGTGCCAGCAGTTTATTAAGGACACCGATCGCAACTAATGAAAAACTGTTTTTT

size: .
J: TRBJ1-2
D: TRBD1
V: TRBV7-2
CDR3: CASSANRGAGGYTF
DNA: TGTGCCAGCAGCGCCAACAGGGGGGCGGGAGGCTACACCTTC